The subject of this entry is one T cell receptor beta chain. The length of the CDR3 is 14 residues. The germline CDR1 and CDR2 sequences are MNHEY and SMNVEV (reference sequence). With 5 bases removed from V and 2 bases from J, the gap between germline ends came to 11 bases. These data belong to a study of T cell changes during pregnancy in multiple sclerosis. Clones were read by immunoSEQ multiplex PCR, and TCRdb kept only the in-frame ones, dropping some. The sample includes fewer than 150,000 clones, 96% of them seen just once. This clonotype originated in a female donor with multiple sclerosis, enrolled in a pregnancy study. The V gene is TRBV27, the J gene TRBJ2-3; TRBD1 is a possible D gene (5 bases). The input for sequencing was peripheral blood, taken after pregnancy. CDR3 region: CASSPRQTTDTQYF. The CDR3 nucleotides read TGTGCCAGCAGTCCCCGACAGACCACAGATACGCAGTATTTT.